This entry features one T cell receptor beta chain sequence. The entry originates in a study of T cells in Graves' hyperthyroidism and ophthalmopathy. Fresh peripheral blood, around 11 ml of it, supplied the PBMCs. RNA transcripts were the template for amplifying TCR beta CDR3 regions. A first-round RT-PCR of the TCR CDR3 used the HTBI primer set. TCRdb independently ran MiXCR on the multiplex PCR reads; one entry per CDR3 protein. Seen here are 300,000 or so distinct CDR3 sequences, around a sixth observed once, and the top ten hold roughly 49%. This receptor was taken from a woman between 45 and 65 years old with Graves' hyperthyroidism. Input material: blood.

In nucleotides, the CDR3 is TGCGCCAGCAGCCACGGGCCCAGTAGCAATCAGCCCCAGCATTTT. Its translation is CASSHGPSSNQPQHF. This chain connects TRBV4-1 to TRBJ1-5, with D unresolved. CDR1 and CDR2 from the germline V gene are MGHRA and YSYEKL. This CDR3 is built from 15 residues. V gave up 3 bases and J gave up 0 bases, with 9 bases separating them.